The clone carrying this TCR beta chain was detected a few times. The antigen is undetermined. This sample was taken from a study of cytomegalovirus exposure and HLA in healthy donors. Germline-derived CDR1 and CDR2 are SGHTA and FQGNSA. Trimming took 6 bases from V and 2 from J, leaving 7 bases between them. The CDR3 loop spans 12 amino acids. The PCR contained 60 Vbeta and 13 Jbeta primers. Generated by immunoSEQ multiplex PCR, the TCRdb table keeps only in-frame clones and is missing some. The sample shows about 150,000 clones, about 60% of them seen only once. Overall study results and limits: In an earlier analysis, in roughly 600 donors, most V segments appeared productive either ~90% or ~30% of the time. Researchers reportedly found TCR beta sequences accurately predicted most subjects' HLA-A and HLA-B alleles. It was reported that the classifier diagnosed cytomegalovirus status with high specificity and sensitivity in both the original and validation cohorts. Rarity held for most TCR sequences, but there were some public TCRs that occurred in many donors.

The receptor's source is a woman aged 55-70 years in good health and CMV-seropositive. The chain recombines TRBV7-2 with TRBJ2-5; D call uncertain. Input material: PBMCs. CDR3 coding DNA: TGTGCCAGCAGAGCGCCTCAAGAGACCCAGTACTTC. Amino acid sequence: CASRAPQETQYF.